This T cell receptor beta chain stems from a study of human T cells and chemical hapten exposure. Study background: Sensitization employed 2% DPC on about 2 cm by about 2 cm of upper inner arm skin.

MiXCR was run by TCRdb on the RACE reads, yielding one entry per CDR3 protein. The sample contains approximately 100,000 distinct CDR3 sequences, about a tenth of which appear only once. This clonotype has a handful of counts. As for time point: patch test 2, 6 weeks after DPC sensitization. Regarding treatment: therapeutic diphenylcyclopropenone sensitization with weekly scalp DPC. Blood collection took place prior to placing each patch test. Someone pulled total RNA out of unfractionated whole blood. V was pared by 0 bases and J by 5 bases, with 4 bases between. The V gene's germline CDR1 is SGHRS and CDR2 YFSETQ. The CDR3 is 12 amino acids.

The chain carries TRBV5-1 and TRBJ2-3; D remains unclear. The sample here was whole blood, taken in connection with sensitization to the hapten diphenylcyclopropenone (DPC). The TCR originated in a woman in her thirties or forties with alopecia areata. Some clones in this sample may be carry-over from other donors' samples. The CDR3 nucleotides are TGCGCCAGCAGCTTGGTCGGAGATACGCAGTATTTT. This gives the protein CASSLVGDTQYF.